These 8 T cell receptor beta chains were sequenced from one sample in a study of blood T cell repertoires in COVID-19. Produced via immunoSEQ multiplex PCR; TCRdb's table is partial and in-frame only. The profile shows around 250,000 clones, roughly 85% of them singletons. The specimen was peripheral blood. Receptor source: a man aged 45-60 years with active or convalescent COVID-19.

As for this clone: Other nucleotide sequences in the sample specify the same CDR3. The chain uses TRBV4-3 and TRBJ2-7; 9 nucleotides line up with TRBD1. This CDR3 comprises 14 residues. Germline CDR1 is LGHNA and CDR2 is YSLEER. V dropped 3 bases and J dropped 4; count of bases not matched to a gene: 4. CDR3 loop: CASSQGTGTYEQYF. For the CDR3, the DNA is TGCGCCAGCAGCCAGGGGACAGGGACGTACGAGCAGTACTTC.

The J gene is TRBJ2-1, the V gene TRBV4-1; TRBD2 might be the D (5 bases). V was trimmed by 3 bases and J by 6 bases, leaving 15 bases between them. Germline V CDR1 and CDR2: MGHRA, YSYEKL. This CDR3 has 15 residues. CDR3 nucleotides: TGCGCCAGCAGCCAGTTTCCTACTAGTGGCAATGAGCAGTTCTTC. Translated: CASSQFPTSGNEQFF.

Here the CDR3 DNA reads TGTGCCAGCAGCCCAAGACAGGGCGCTTCACCCCTCCACTTT. Amino acids: CASSPRQGASPLHF. The chain links TRBV9 to TRBJ1-6; 7 bases match TRBD1. V was pared by 4 bases and J by 9 bases, with 7 bases of the junction left unmatched. Germline values: CDR1 SGDLS, CDR2 YYNGEE. The CDR3 has 14 amino acids.

The rearrangement joins TRBV6-6 to TRBJ2-3; TRBD1 might be the D (6 bases). Trimming took 5 bases from V and 4 from J, leaving 13 bases between them. The germline CDR1 and CDR2 sequences are MNHNY and SVGAGI (reference sequence). The CDR3 consists of 14 residues. The CDR3 protein is CASSDRQVADTQYF. CDR3 DNA: TGTGCCAGCAGTGACAGGCAGGTGGCAGATACGCAGTATTTT.

The genes are TRBV7-3 and TRBJ2-2; 8 nucleotides agree with TRBD1. With V trimmed by 5 bases and J by 1 base, 3 bases remained unmatched. Germline assignment: CDR1 SGHTA and CDR2 FQGTGA. The CDR3 extends over 15 amino acids. CDR3 bases: TGTGCCAGCAGCCCCGGGACAGGGAACACCGGGGAGCTGTTTTTT. Translating gives CASSPGTGNTGELFF.

This clone has a single count. This sequence joins TRBV6-5 and TRBJ2-1; a weak D match, TRBD1 (5 bases). V dropped 1 base and J dropped 2 bases, with 12 bases sitting between them. The germline gives CDR1 MNHEY, CDR2 SVGAGI. The CDR3 covers 16 residues. The CDR3 sequence: CASSYYQGGAYNEQFF. Here the CDR3 DNA reads TGTGCCAGCAGTTACTACCAGGGTGGAGCCTACAATGAGCAGTTCTTC.

This sequence joins TRBV9 and TRBJ2-1; 8 bases line up with TRBD2. J gave up 4 bases and V 4 bases, and 7 bases lay outside the gene matches. This CDR3 comprises 15 residues. The germline V gene encodes CDR1 SGDLS and CDR2 YYNGEE. CDR3 DNA: TGTGCCAGCAGCATGGGACTAGGGGGGTACAATGAGCAGTTCTTC. Its translation is CASSMGLGGYNEQFF.

This rearrangement joins TRBV5-6 to TRBJ1-2, with a tentative D call TRBD1 (6 bases). V gave up 2 bases and J gave up 2 bases, with 13 bases separating them. Germline CDR1 is SGHDT and CDR2 is YYEEEE. The CDR3 runs to 15 residues. The DNA for the CDR3 is TGTGCCAGCAGCTTTTTGTCAGGGGAAAACTATGGCTACACCTTC. Translation gives CASSFLSGENYGYTF.